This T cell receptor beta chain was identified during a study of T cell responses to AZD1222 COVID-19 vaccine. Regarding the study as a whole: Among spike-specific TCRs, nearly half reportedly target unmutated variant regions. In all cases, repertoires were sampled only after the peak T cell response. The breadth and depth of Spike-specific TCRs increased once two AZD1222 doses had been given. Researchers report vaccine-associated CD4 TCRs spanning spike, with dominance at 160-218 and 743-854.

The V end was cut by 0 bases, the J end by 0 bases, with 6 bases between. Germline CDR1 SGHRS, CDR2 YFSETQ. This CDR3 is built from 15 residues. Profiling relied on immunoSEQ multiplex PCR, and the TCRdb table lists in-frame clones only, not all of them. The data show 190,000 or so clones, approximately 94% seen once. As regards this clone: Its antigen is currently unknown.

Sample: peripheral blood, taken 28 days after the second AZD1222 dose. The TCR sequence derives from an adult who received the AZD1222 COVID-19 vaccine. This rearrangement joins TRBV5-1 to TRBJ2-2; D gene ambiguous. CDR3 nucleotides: TGCGCCAGCAGCTTGGTACGGACGAACACCGGGGAGCTGTTTTTT. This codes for CASSLVRTNTGELFF.